Following are 24 T cell receptor beta chains from one sample sequenced in a study of cytomegalovirus exposure and HLA in healthy donors. 60 Vbeta and 13 Jbeta primers were used in PCR. Only in-frame clones appear in the TCRdb table, and some are missing; sequencing was by immunoSEQ multiplex PCR. The top ten hold 3% to 4% of the sample, which has over 85,000 clones, about four fifths seen once. The sequenced sample consisted of PBMCs. The receptor set was obtained from a woman between 40 and 55 years old in good health and CMV-seronegative.

This chain links TRBV7-6 with TRBJ1-6; the D gene is possibly TRBD1 (5 bases). Germline V gene data show CDR1 as SGHVS and CDR2 as FNYEAQ. This CDR3 comprises 15 residues. Trimming removed 2 bases at V and 7 bases at J, with 12 bases between. The CDR3 DNA reads as TGTGCCAGCAGCTTAATTCAGGGAATGAATTCACCCCTCCACTTT. Its translation: CASSLIQGMNSPLHF.

J is TRBJ2-7 and V is TRBV6-5, with 8 bases matching TRBD1. The germline V gene encodes CDR1 MNHEY and CDR2 SVGAGI. With 8 bases clipped from V and 7 bases from J, the junction kept 7 bases outside the gene matches. The CDR3 sequence is 12 residues long. CDR3 protein: CASGQGVGEQYF. In DNA, the CDR3 is TGTGCCAGCGGACAGGGAGTTGGGGAGCAGTACTTC.

This sequence joins TRBV4-2 and TRBJ2-1, with D perhaps TRBD1 (6 bases). This CDR3 has 14 residues. V lost 2 bases, J lost 13 bases, and 18 bases lay in between. Germline V gene sequence: CDR1 LGHNA, CDR2 YNFKEQ. DNA of the CDR3: TGTGCCAGCAGCCAAAACTTCGAAAACAGGGCCCAGTTCTTC. The encoded protein is CASSQNFENRAQFF.

This sequence joins TRBV4-2 and TRBJ1-1; no clear D gene. V was trimmed by 3 bases and J by 0 bases, leaving 11 bases between them. The germline CDR1 and CDR2 sequences are LGHNA and YNFKEQ. This CDR3 has 15 residues. The CDR3: CASSQLQLMNTEAFF. The CDR3, as DNA: TGTGCCAGCAGCCAGTTACAGCTTATGAACACTGAAGCTTTCTTT.

The J gene is TRBJ2-7, the V gene TRBV6-1; TRBD1 aligns across 9 bases. The V gene end was trimmed by 8 bases and the J gene end by 3 bases; junction bases not matched to a gene: 5. CDR1 and CDR2 from the germline V gene are MNHNS and SASEGT. The CDR3 loop spans 13 amino acids. DNA of the CDR3: TGTGCCAGCTCCCGGGACAGGGACTACGAGCAGTACTTC. This sequence encodes CASSRDRDYEQYF.

CDR3 coding DNA: TGTGCCAGCAAACCTAGCGGGACAATCTACGAGCAGTACTTC. It encodes CASKPSGTIYEQYF. The chain recombines TRBV27 with TRBJ2-7, with 9 bases identical to TRBD2. Germline assignment: CDR1 MNHEY and CDR2 SMNVEV (reference sequence). The ends lost 7 bases at V and 3 bases at J; junction bases unmatched: 7. The CDR3 runs 14 residues.

This clone was picked up a small number of times. V is TRBV10-3 and J is TRBJ1-1; D might be TRBD1 (5 bases). Germline V gives CDR1 ENHRY, CDR2 SYGVKD. The CDR3 length is 15 residues. Trimming removed 0 bases at V and 2 bases at J, with 10 bases between. Here the CDR3 DNA reads TGTGCCATCAGTGAGTCGTGGAGGGGAAACACTGAAGCTTTCTTT. As protein: CAISESWRGNTEAFF.

This clone occurred a few times. The rearrangement uses TRBV5-1 and TRBJ2-7; D may be TRBD2 (7 bases). Trimming removed 4 bases from V and 0 bases from J, with 17 bases in between. The CDR3 extends over 16 amino acids. CDR1 and CDR2 from the germline V gene are SGHRS and YFSETQ. The chain's CDR3 is CASSPGGGAFSYEQYF. In nucleotides, the CDR3 is TGCGCCAGCAGCCCCGGTGGGGGGGCATTCTCCTACGAGCAGTACTTC. Using reference TRBV5-1 and TRBJ2-7 for the parts outside the CDR3, the full variable domain is KAGVTQTPRYLIKTRGQQVTLSCSPISGHRSVSWYQQTPGQGLQFLFEYFSETQRNKGNFPGRFSGRQFSNSRSEMNVSTLELGDSALYLCASSPGGGAFSYEQYFGPGTRLTVT.

The rearrangement links TRBV5-1 to TRBJ2-7; 11 bases fit TRBD1. Losses at the gene ends were 4 bases for V and 4 bases for J; bases not matched to a gene: 7. Germline CDR1 is SGHRS and CDR2 is YFSETQ. The CDR3 totals 15 residues. The CDR3 protein is CASSGPGQGGYEQYF. CDR3 DNA sequence: TGCGCCAGCAGCGGACCGGGACAGGGGGGTTACGAGCAGTACTTC. Variable domain in full (rest from reference TRBV5-1 and TRBJ2-7): KAGVTQTPRYLIKTRGQQVTLSCSPISGHRSVSWYQQTPGQGLQFLFEYFSETQRNKGNFPGRFSGRQFSNSRSEMNVSTLELGDSALYLCASSGPGQGGYEQYFGPGTRLTVT.

Regarding this clone: Germline and junction disagree at one end, which may indicate a read error. The chain carries TRBV7-9 and TRBJ1-6; D remains ambiguous. Germline V lookup: CDR1 SEHNR, CDR2 FQNEAQ (reference sequence). The CDR3 runs to 12 residues. This CDR3 reads CASSFSEGPHHF. CDR3 DNA sequence: TGTGCCAGCAGCTTTTCTGAGGGCCCCCACCACTTT. The full variable domain, its missing parts supplied by reference TRBV7-9 and TRBJ1-6, is DTGVSQNPRHKITKRGQNVTFRCDPISEHNRLYWYRQTLGQGPEFLTYFQNEAQLEKSRLLSDRFSAERPKGSFSTLEIQRTEQGDSAMYLCASSFSEGPHHFGNGTRLTVT.

Only one count was recorded for this clone. The chain links TRBV2 to TRBJ1-6, with a weak D call TRBD1 (6 bases). CDR3 size: 14 residues. Germline V gives CDR1 SNHLY, CDR2 FYNNEI. With 6 bases removed from V and 10 bases from J, the gap between germline ends came to 16 bases. The CDR3 DNA reads as TGTGCCAGCAGCCCCAAGGGAGGGGGATCACCCCTCCACTTT. This gives the protein CASSPKGGGSPLHF. Looking up the rest from reference TRBV2 and TRBJ1-6 gives the full variable domain: EPEVTQTPSHQVTQMGQEVILRCVPISNHLYFYWYRQILGQKVEFLVSFYNNEISEKSEIFDDQFSVERPDGSNFTLKIRSTKLEDSAMYFCASSPKGGGSPLHFGNGTRLTVT.

The chain employs TRBV9 and TRBJ2-1; TRBD2 agrees at 9 bases. Trimming cost V 0 bases and J 8 bases; bases outside gene matches: 6. The CDR3 totals 15 residues. Germline V lookup: CDR1 SGDLS, CDR2 YYNGEE. The CDR3, as DNA: TGTGCCAGCAGCGTAGTTGATAGCGGGGGATATGAGCAGTTCTTC. It yields the protein CASSVVDSGGYEQFF.

V gene TRBV30 combines with J gene TRBJ2-5; D is perhaps TRBD2 (6 bases). Germline loops: CDR1 GTSNPN, CDR2 SVGIG (reference sequence). This CDR3 contains 16 residues. V lost 2 bases to trimming and J lost 11 bases, with 27 bases between them. The CDR3 region is CAWSFPGTWDSKLQYF. The CDR3 region has the DNA TGTGCCTGGAGTTTCCCAGGGACTTGGGACTCGAAGTTACAGTACTTC.

The V call is TRBV7-9, the J call TRBJ2-5; the D is unclear. The CDR3 extends over 13 amino acids. V was clipped by 5 bases and J by 5 bases, with 12 bases between them. CDR1 and CDR2 (germline): SEHNR, FQNEAQ (reference sequence). As DNA, the CDR3 is TGTGCCAGCAGCGCCTCTGGGCAGGAGACCCAGTACTTC. Encoded protein: CASSASGQETQYF.

The chain carries TRBV27 and TRBJ2-1, with D perhaps TRBD2 (5 bases). This CDR3 spans 14 amino acids. Germline V gene data show CDR1 as MNHEY and CDR2 as SMNVEV (reference sequence). Trimming stripped 2 bases from V and 4 bases from J, with 9 bases between. CDR3 sequence (DNA): TGTGCCAGCAGTTTAGGGAGATCGTACAATGAGCAGTTCTTC. Translating it yields CASSLGRSYNEQFF.

The chain links TRBV5-1 to TRBJ1-6, with 7 positions matching TRBD1. The junction had 17 bases not matched to a gene; V was cut back by 10 bases and J by 10 bases. The germline V gene encodes CDR1 SGHRS and CDR2 YFSETQ. The CDR3 has 15 amino acids. The DNA for the CDR3 is TGCGCCTCCGCCCTTGCACAGGGGCGAGGGTCACCCCTCCACTTT. It is translated as CASALAQGRGSPLHF.

The chain couples TRBV27 to TRBJ2-7; weak D call: TRBD1 (5 bases). The CDR3 runs 19 residues. Germline V CDR1 and CDR2: MNHEY, SMNVEV (reference sequence). V lost 4 bases, J lost 6 bases, and 31 bases lay in between. CDR3 in DNA: TGTGCCAGCAGTTCCGCCCGGTGGGGCACTTTAGACCTACCACGCGAGCAGTACTTC. Its translation: CASSSARWGTLDLPREQYF.

As concerns this clone: An end of the junction differs from the germline gene, which may be a read error. V gene TRBV19 combines with J gene TRBJ1-5, with D perhaps matching TRBD1 (5 bases). This CDR3 has 18 residues. Germline-derived CDR1 and CDR2 are LNHDA and SQIVND (reference sequence). CDR3 sequence reads: CASSISSRVGGLFQPQNF. The CDR3 nucleotides are TGTGCCAGTAGTATCTCCTCCAGGGTTGGAGGGTTGTTCCAGCCCCAGAATTTT.

The chain uses TRBV5-1 and TRBJ2-7, with TRBD1 identical over 9 bases. CDR1 and CDR2 from the germline V gene are SGHRS and YFSETQ. The ends lost 0 bases at V and 5 bases at J; junction bases unmatched: 3. The CDR3 extends over 14 amino acids. The CDR3 DNA is TGCGCCAGCAGCTTGGAACAGGGGGCCAACGAGCAGTACTTC. Translated: CASSLEQGANEQYF.

The chain has TRBV9 and TRBJ1-2; TRBD1 matches 8 bases. Germline lookup yields CDR1 SGDLS and CDR2 YYNGEE. The CDR3 covers 15 residues. V shed 0 bases and J 8 bases; nucleotides not matched to a gene: 9. CDR3 bases: TGTGCCAGCAGCGTAGATTGGACAGGGAGAATGGGCTACACCTTC. Protein: CASSVDWTGRMGYTF.

The CDR3 reads CASSISFNTEAFF. The CDR3 DNA follows: TGTGCCAGTAGTATTTCATTTAACACTGAAGCTTTCTTT. The chain combines TRBV19 with TRBJ1-1; D unresolved. The CDR3 sequence is 13 residues long. Germline V gives CDR1 LNHDA, CDR2 SQIVND (reference sequence). The V end lost 3 bases, the J end lost 2 bases, and 7 bases lay between the germline ends.

V usage is TRBV7-9 and J usage is TRBJ2-5, with TRBD2 matching 9 bases. CDR1 and CDR2 from the germline V gene are SEHNR and FQNEAQ (reference sequence). This CDR3 region has 15 residues. V gave up 6 bases and J gave up 1 base; unmatched junction bases: 6. Here the CDR3 DNA reads TGTGCCAGCAGTTCAGCTAGCGGGGTCCAAGAGACCCAGTACTTC. Residues: CASSSASGVQETQYF.

V gene TRBV7-2 combines with J gene TRBJ1-2, with TRBD1 as a possible D gene (6 bases). Germline CDR1 and CDR2: SGHTA and FQGNSA. V was trimmed by 5 bases and J by 0 bases, leaving 13 bases between them. The CDR3 contains 15 residues. The CDR3 spells CASSPRQVPNYGYTF. The CDR3 nucleotides are TGTGCCAGCAGCCCCCGACAGGTTCCTAACTATGGCTACACCTTC.

The chain is built from TRBV30 and TRBJ2-7; D is perhaps TRBD1 (5 bases). CDR3 size: 13 residues. The V gene's germline CDR1 is GTSNPN and CDR2 SVGIG (reference sequence). V dropped 2 bases and J dropped 6 bases, with 14 bases sitting between them. The CDR3 sequence is CAWSLIRAAEQYF. CDR3 coding DNA: TGTGCCTGGAGTTTAATCAGGGCCGCCGAGCAGTACTTC. The complete variable domain, with remaining parts taken from reference TRBV30 and TRBJ2-7, reads SQTIHQWPATLVQPVGSPLSLECTVEGTSNPNLYWYRQAAGRGLQLLFYSVGIGQISSEVPQNLSASRPQDRQFILSSKKLLLSDSGFYLCAWSLIRAAEQYFGPGTRLTVT.